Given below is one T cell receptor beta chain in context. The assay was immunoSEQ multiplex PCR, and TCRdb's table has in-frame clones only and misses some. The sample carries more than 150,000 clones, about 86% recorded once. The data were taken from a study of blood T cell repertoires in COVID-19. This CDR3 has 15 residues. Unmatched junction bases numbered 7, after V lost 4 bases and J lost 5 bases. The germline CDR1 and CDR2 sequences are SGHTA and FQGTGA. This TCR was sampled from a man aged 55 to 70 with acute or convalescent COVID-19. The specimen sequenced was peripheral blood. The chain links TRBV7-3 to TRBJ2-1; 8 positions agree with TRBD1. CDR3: CASSSISDRDNEQFF. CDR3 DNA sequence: TGTGCCAGCAGCTCTATCTCGGACAGGGACAATGAGCAGTTCTTC.